This is a list of T cell receptor beta chains from one sample in a study of cytomegalovirus exposure and HLA in healthy donors. This table comes from immunoSEQ multiplex PCR, and its TCRdb copy is limited to in-frame clones, with some not included. The table includes around 62,000 clones, approximately 80% detected once. The sample comprised PBMCs. The origin of the receptors is a woman aged 25-40 years in good health and CMV-seronegative. The CDR3 runs from the conserved cysteine through the conserved F or W. The D gene is left open where the match is weak. A clone size is listed for some rows: how often the clone was seen (once, few, many), or a class if it is expanded.

d_gene	abundance	v_gene	j_gene	CDR3aa	CDR3nt
TRBD1	.	TRBV19	TRBJ1-1	CASSIDLAQGSKAFF	TGTGCCAGTAGTATAGATCTGGCACAGGGGAGTAAAGCTTTCTTT
.	.	TRBV19	TRBJ1-1	CASSIMRGEGDEAFF	TGTGCCAGTAGTATAATGCGAGGAGAGGGTGATGAAGCTTTCTTT
.	once	TRBV20-1	TRBJ2-1	CSVQEYNEQFF	TGCAGTGTTCAAGAGTACAATGAGCAGTTCTTC
TRBD2	.	TRBV2	TRBJ2-1	CASSGVGDYQIF	TGTGCCAGCAGTGGAGTCGGGGACTACCAGATCTTC
TRBD2	.	TRBV29-1	TRBJ2-3	CSVRVRGAVLASTDTQYF	TGCAGCGTTCGGGTGCGGGGGGCAGTCCTCGCTAGCACAGATACGCAGTATTTT
.	few	TRBV11-2	TRBJ2-7	CASSLAGDLSYEQYF	TGTGCCAGCAGCTTAGCGGGGGACCTCTCCTACGAGCAGTACTTC
TRBD1	.	TRBV19	TRBJ2-6	CASFKQGAGANVLTF	TGTGCCAGTTTCAAGCAGGGGGCTGGGGCCAACGTCCTGACTTTC
.	.	TRBV19	TRBJ2-7	CASSWNRGEQYF	TGTGCCAGTAGTTGGAACCGGGGCGAGCAGTACTTC
.	.	TRBV11-3	TRBJ2-7	CASSFVQSATYEQYF	TGTGCCAGCAGCTTTGTCCAGAGCGCTACCTACGAGCAGTACTTC
TRBD1	few	TRBV19	TRBJ1-2	CASSIGDRAYGYTF	TGTGCCAGTAGTATTGGGGACAGGGCCTATGGCTACACCTTC
TRBD2	.	TRBV4-1	TRBJ2-3	CASSQEGSSGGADTQYF	TGCGCCAGCAGCCAAGAAGGCTCCAGCGGGGGGGCGGATACGCAGTATTTT
.	.	TRBV4-1	TRBJ1-1	CASSQSQATEAFF	TGCGCCAGCAGCCAGTCACAGGCCACTGAAGCTTTCTTT
.	.	TRBV5-4	TRBJ1-1	CASSPDRGMNTEAFF	TGTGCCAGCAGCCCGGACCGGGGTATGAACACTGAAGCTTTCTTT
.	.	TRBV4-3	TRBJ2-7	CASSQDWGSGSYEQYF	TGCGCCAGCAGCCAAGATTGGGGCTCAGGATCCTACGAGCAGTACTTC
TRBD2	few	TRBV7-7	TRBJ2-5	CASSLVGSGGSGETQYF	TGTGCTAGCAGCTTAGTTGGTAGCGGGGGTTCGGGGGAGACCCAGTACTTC
.	.	TRBV28	TRBJ2-7	CASRWGPVPSYEQYF	TGTGCCAGCAGATGGGGGCCAGTCCCCTCCTACGAGCAGTACTTC
.	once	TRBV18	TRBJ1-1	CASSPSLGMNTEAFF	TGTGCCAGCTCACCGAGTCTTGGTATGAACACTGAAGCTTTCTTT
.	.	TRBV19	TRBJ1-2	CASSIGGSGYGYTF	TGTGCCAGTAGTATCGGGGGGTCAGGGTATGGCTACACCTTC
.	.	TRBV19	TRBJ1-1	CASSLTLSGPEAFF	TGTGCCAGTAGTCTTACCCTCTCAGGCCCTGAAGCTTTCTTT
.	.	TRBV21-1	TRBJ1-1	CASSKAGGMNTEAFF	TGTGCCAGCAGCAAAGCAGGGGGTATGAACACTGAAGCTTTCTTT
.	.	TRBV19	TRBJ1-5	CASSIRGGQPQHF	TGTGCCAGTAGTATACGGGGTGGTCAGCCCCAGCATTTT
.	.	TRBV30	TRBJ1-1	CAWVRGGTEAFF	TGTGCCTGGGTCAGGGGCGGCACTGAAGCTTTCTTT
.	.	TRBV28	TRBJ1-2	CASQTVGGYTF	TGTGCCAGCCAGACAGTGGGTGGCTACACCTTC
TRBD1	.	TRBV19	TRBJ1-2	CASSTGQGLYGYTF	TGTGCCAGTAGTACGGGACAGGGACTTTATGGCTACACCTTC
.	once	TRBV6-5	TRBJ1-5	CASRRSSNQPQHF	TGTGCCAGCAGACGGAGTTCCAATCAGCCCCAGCATTTT
.	.	TRBV7-2	TRBJ1-2	CASSLDPGANYGYTF	TGTGCCAGCAGCTTAGACCCAGGGGCTAACTATGGCTACACCTTC
TRBD1	.	TRBV10-2	TRBJ1-1	CASSGQGAVATEAFF	TGCGCCAGCAGTGGACAGGGGGCGGTCGCCACTGAAGCTTTCTTT
TRBD1	once	TRBV19	TRBJ1-5	CASMVGQGFGNQPQHF	TGTGCCAGTATGGTGGGACAGGGTTTTGGGAACCAGCCCCAGCATTTT
TRBD1	.	TRBV13	TRBJ1-1	CASSPGTGEHTEAFF	TGTGCCAGCAGCCCCGGGACAGGGGAGCACACTGAAGCTTTCTTT
TRBD1	.	TRBV6-1	TRBJ1-4	CASSGPGTGDEKLFF	TGTGCCAGCAGCGGACCCGGGACAGGGGATGAAAAACTGTTTTTT
TRBD2	.	TRBV7-9	TRBJ2-5	CSSSLTAGKQETQYF	TGTTCCAGCAGCTTAACAGCGGGGAAGCAAGAGACCCAGTACTTC
TRBD1	.	TRBV4-3	TRBJ2-7	CASSQDFTGQGVYEQYF	TGCGCCAGCAGCCAAGATTTTACCGGACAGGGGGTCTACGAGCAGTACTTC
TRBD1	.	TRBV5-1	TRBJ1-2	CASSLNRDRGLYGYTF	TGCGCCAGCAGCTTGAATCGAGACAGGGGGCTCTATGGCTACACCTTC
TRBD1	.	TRBV18	TRBJ2-5	CASSPDRGQETQYF	TGTGCCAGCTCACCGGACAGGGGGCAAGAGACCCAGTACTTC
TRBD1	.	TRBV27	TRBJ2-6	CASSLQGGGGANVLTF	TGTGCCAGCAGTCTACAGGGGGGTGGGGGGGCCAACGTCCTGACTTTC
.	.	TRBV27	TRBJ1-1	CASSRAGPNTEAFF	TGTGCCAGCAGCCGAGCAGGGCCGAACACTGAAGCTTTCTTT
.	few	TRBV5-4	TRBJ1-1	CASSSINTEAFF	TGTGCCAGCAGCTCAATCAACACTGAAGCTTTCTTT
.	.	TRBV18	TRBJ2-5	CASSPSGLGGETQYF	TGTGCCAGCTCACCTTCCGGACTAGGGGGGGAGACCCAGTACTTC
.	.	TRBV7-9	TRBJ1-2	CASSLGQFNYGYTF	TGTGCCAGCAGCCTAGGACAGTTTAACTATGGCTACACCTTC
.	.	TRBV5-6	TRBJ1-2	CASSLSRDGYTF	TGTGCCAGCAGCTTATCAAGAGATGGCTACACCTTC
.	few	TRBV5-4	TRBJ1-5	CASSSKGANQPQHF	TGTGCCAGCAGCTCGAAAGGAGCAAATCAGCCCCAGCATTTT
TRBD2	.	TRBV19	TRBJ2-7	CASSPLAGEQYF	TGTGCCAGTAGTCCATTAGCGGGGGAGCAGTACTTC
.	.	TRBV5-1	TRBJ1-2	CASSSSGDPYGYTF	TGCGCCAGCAGCTCCTCGGGGGATCCCTATGGCTACACCTTC
TRBD1	.	TRBV7-2	TRBJ2-1	CASSLTGTEQFF	TGTGCCAGCAGCCTGACAGGGACTGAGCAGTTCTTC
.	.	TRBV27	TRBJ2-7	CASSLFGYEQYF	TGTGCCAGCAGTTTGTTCGGGTACGAGCAGTACTTC
TRBD2	.	TRBV6-5	TRBJ2-2	CASRLLAAGELFF	TGTGCCAGCAGACTTCTAGCGGCCGGGGAGCTGTTTTTT
TRBD1	.	TRBV11-2	TRBJ1-1	CASSLLLGTANTEAFF	TGTGCCAGCAGCTTACTGTTAGGGACAGCGAACACTGAAGCTTTCTTT
TRBD1	.	TRBV11-3	TRBJ1-6	CASSLAAMGQGYNSPLHF	TGTGCCAGCAGCTTAGCAGCCATGGGACAGGGCTATAATTCACCCCTCCACTTT
.	once	TRBV28	TRBJ2-1	CASSSNGVSRGEQFF	TGTGCCAGCAGTTCGAATGGGGTCAGCCGAGGGGAGCAGTTCTTC